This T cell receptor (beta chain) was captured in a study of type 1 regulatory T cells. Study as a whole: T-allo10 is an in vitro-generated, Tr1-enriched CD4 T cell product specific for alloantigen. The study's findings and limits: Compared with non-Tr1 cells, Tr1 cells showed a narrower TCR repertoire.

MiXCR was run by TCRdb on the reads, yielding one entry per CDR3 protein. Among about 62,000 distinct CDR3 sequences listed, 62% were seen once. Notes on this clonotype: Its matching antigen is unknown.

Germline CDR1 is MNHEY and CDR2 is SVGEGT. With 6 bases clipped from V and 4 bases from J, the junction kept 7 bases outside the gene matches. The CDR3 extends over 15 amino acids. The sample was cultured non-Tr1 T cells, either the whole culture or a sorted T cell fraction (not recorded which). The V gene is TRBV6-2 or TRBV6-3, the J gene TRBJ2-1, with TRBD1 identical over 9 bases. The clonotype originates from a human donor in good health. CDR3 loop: CASRPTGGQYNEQFF. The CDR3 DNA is TGTGCCAGCAGACCGACAGGGGGGCAGTACAATGAGCAGTTCTTC.